The next 25 T cell receptor beta chains were all read from a single sample in a study of long-term antiretroviral therapy in people with HIV. A v3.0 immunoSEQ assay was performed at survey level. Profiling relied on immunoSEQ multiplex PCR, and the TCRdb table lists in-frame clones only, not all of them. The sample lists under 30,000 clones; over 65% were seen once. Sequenced here: unsorted PBMCs, sampled 4.4 years after starting antiretroviral therapy. All receptors come from a man aged 25 to 45 with HIV.

The chain employs TRBV5-6 and TRBJ2-2; D unclear. Trimming pared 0 bases from V and 5 bases from J, leaving 14 bases between. The CDR3 runs 16 residues. CDR1 SGHDT and CDR2 YYEEEE come from the germline V gene. The CDR3 DNA sequence: TGTGCCAGCAGCTTGGAGTACAGCTTGCAGACCGGGGAGCTGTTTTTT. This codes for CASSLEYSLQTGELFF.

The chain recombines TRBV7-9 with TRBJ1-1; 8 bases agree with TRBD1. This CDR3 is 18 amino acids long. The germline V gene encodes CDR1 SEHNR and CDR2 FQNEAQ (reference sequence). With 5 bases clipped from V and 1 base from J, the junction kept 15 bases outside the gene matches. Here the CDR3 DNA reads TGTGCCAGCAGCCAACAACCTCTCAGGGGGCTGACGAACACTGAAGCTTTCTTT. Translating it yields CASSQQPLRGLTNTEAFF.

The V and J genes are TRBV5-1 and TRBJ2-1, with TRBD1 matching 7 bases. After removal of 0 bases from V and 10 bases from J, the junction contained 7 bases not matched to a gene. Germline CDR1 and CDR2: SGHRS and YFSETQ. The CDR3 loop spans 14 amino acids. CDR3 loop: CASSLGQGVYEQFF. The DNA of the CDR3 is TGCGCCAGCAGCTTGGGACAGGGCGTTTACGAGCAGTTCTTC. The full variable domain, completed using reference TRBV5-1 and TRBJ2-1, is KAGVTQTPRYLIKTRGQQVTLSCSPISGHRSVSWYQQTPGQGLQFLFEYFSETQRNKGNFPGRFSGRQFSNSRSEMNVSTLELGDSALYLCASSLGQGVYEQFFGPGTRLTVL.

The rearrangement links TRBV5-6 to TRBJ1-2, with no clear D. V dropped 4 bases and J dropped 6 bases, with 10 bases sitting between them. CDR1 and CDR2 from the germline V gene are SGHDT and YYEEEE. The CDR3 is 12 amino acids. The CDR3 reads CASSPPGDGYTF. DNA of the CDR3: TGTGCCAGCAGCCCCCCTGGAGATGGCTACACCTTC.

The chain employs TRBV5-1 and TRBJ1-1, with unresolved D. The CDR3 has 14 residues. The germline gives CDR1 SGHRS, CDR2 YFSETQ. The germline V and J ends were trimmed by 0 bases and 1 base, with 7 bases remaining between them. CDR3 sequence: CASSLVLENTEAFF. In DNA, the CDR3 is TGCGCCAGCAGCTTGGTCTTAGAGAACACTGAAGCTTTCTTT.

In its sample, this clone was seen once. This chain joins TRBV5-1 and TRBJ2-7; 11 nucleotides agree with TRBD2. V was pared by 0 bases and J by 2 bases, with 4 bases of the junction left unmatched. The CDR3 has 16 residues. Germline V gene sequence: CDR1 SGHRS, CDR2 YFSETQ. The CDR3 sequence: CASSLEYSGGAYEQYF. DNA for the CDR3: TGCGCCAGCAGCTTGGAATATAGCGGGGGGGCCTACGAGCAGTACTTC.

V usage is TRBV11-2 and J usage is TRBJ2-7; D is undetermined. Germline CDR1 and CDR2: SGHAT and FQNNGV. The CDR3 consists of 13 residues. The V and J ends lost 4 bases and 6 bases respectively, with 13 bases between them. CDR3 region: CASSSDLLGEQYF. In DNA form, the CDR3 reads TGTGCCAGCAGCTCTGATCTCCTTGGCGAGCAGTACTTC.

This chain connects TRBV27 to TRBJ2-7, with TRBD1 identical over 9 bases. Germline V gene data show CDR1 as MNHEY and CDR2 as SMNVEV (reference sequence). The CDR3 has 15 amino acids. Germline trimming cut 4 bases from V and 3 bases from J; bases unmatched to any gene: 7. CDR3 DNA: TGTGCCAGCAGTTCCCCAACAGGGGGCAACTACGAGCAGTACTTC. Its translation: CASSSPTGGNYEQYF.

A few counts support this clone. The genes are TRBV7-2 and TRBJ2-2; D might be TRBD1 (5 bases). V was trimmed by 1 base and J by 4 bases, leaving 10 bases between them. Germline assignment: CDR1 SGHTA and CDR2 FQGNSA. The CDR3 extends over 15 amino acids. For the CDR3, the DNA is TGTGCCAGCAGCTTAGAGTGGGGCGGCACCGGGGAGCTGTTTTTT. Amino acids: CASSLEWGGTGELFF.

This clone was recorded only once. V and J are TRBV5-1 and TRBJ1-4; the match to TRBD1 covers 8 bases. The CDR3 totals 15 residues. Germline V gene data show CDR1 as SGHRS and CDR2 as YFSETQ. V lost 3 bases to trimming and J lost 4 bases; unmatched junction nucleotides: 5. The chain's CDR3 is CASSSQGAGNEKLFF. The CDR3 bases are TGCGCCAGCAGCTCGCAGGGGGCTGGTAATGAAAAACTGTTTTTT.

The V call is TRBV27, the J call TRBJ1-6, with a weak D call TRBD1 (5 bases). Trimming left V 4 bases short and J 10 bases short, with 17 bases between. The CDR3 runs 15 residues. Germline values: CDR1 MNHEY, CDR2 SMNVEV (reference sequence). The CDR3 region is CASSSAQGLGSPLHF. The CDR3 DNA reads as TGTGCCAGCAGTTCCGCGCAGGGTTTAGGGTCACCCCTCCACTTT.

The V gene is TRBV5-1, the J gene TRBJ2-7; D perhaps matches TRBD2 (6 bases). The V end lost 3 bases, the J end lost 4 bases, and 11 bases lay between the germline ends. Germline loops: CDR1 SGHRS, CDR2 YFSETQ. This CDR3 has 13 amino acids. This CDR3 reads CASSSNGGYEQYF. The DNA for the CDR3 is TGCGCCAGCAGCTCGAACGGAGGGTACGAGCAGTACTTC.

The V gene is TRBV9, the J gene TRBJ2-7; TRBD1 aligns across 8 bases. This CDR3 spans 14 amino acids. The junction had 1 base not matched to a gene; V was cut back by 0 bases and J by 2 bases. Germline V gene lookup returns CDR1 SGDLS and CDR2 YYNGEE. The CDR3 reads CASSVEQGAYEQYF. The DNA of the CDR3 is TGTGCCAGCAGCGTAGAACAGGGGGCCTACGAGCAGTACTTC.

The V gene is TRBV9, the J gene TRBJ2-7; 11 bases agree with TRBD1. This CDR3 region has 14 residues. V was clipped by 2 bases and J by 5 bases; unmatched bases: 3. Germline V gene lookup returns CDR1 SGDLS and CDR2 YYNGEE. The CDR3 DNA sequence: TGTGCCAGCAGCGTTGGACAGGGGGCCAACGAGCAGTACTTC. Translating it yields CASSVGQGANEQYF. Filled out from reference TRBV9 and TRBJ2-7, the complete variable domain reads DSGVTQTPKHLITATGQRVTLRCSPRSGDLSVYWYQQSLDQGLQFLIQYYNGEERAKGNILERFSAQQFPDLHSELNLSSLELGDSALYFCASSVGQGANEQYFGPGTRLTVT.

This chain joins TRBV5-1 and TRBJ2-7; D may be TRBD2 (6 bases). There are 15 residues in the CDR3. Looked up from germline, CDR1 is SGHRS and CDR2 is YFSETQ. Trimming left V 4 bases short and J 3 bases short, with 17 bases between. The CDR3 nucleotides are TGCGCCAGCAGCACGGGGGTACCTCCTAGCTACGAGCAGTACTTC. It yields the protein CASSTGVPPSYEQYF.

CDR3 sequence reads: CASSQPTELYGYTF. For the CDR3, the DNA is TGCGCCAGCAGCCAACCGACAGAGCTCTATGGCTACACCTTC. The V and J genes are TRBV5-1 and TRBJ1-2, with TRBD1 as a possible D gene (5 bases). The CDR3 is made up of 14 amino acids. Trimming cost V 4 bases and J 4 bases, with 14 bases left between them. CDR1 is SGHRS, CDR2 YFSETQ, per germline.

This clone was counted once. The rearrangement links TRBV19 to TRBJ1-1; D gene unclear. The CDR3 loop spans 13 amino acids. V was trimmed by 3 bases and J by 3 bases, leaving 8 bases between them. Germline assignment: CDR1 LNHDA and CDR2 SQIVND (reference sequence). For the CDR3, the DNA is TGTGCCAGTAGTATGACGGGTGACACTGAAGCTTTCTTT. Translating it yields CASSMTGDTEAFF.

The chain employs TRBV7-6 and TRBJ2-1; D is unresolved. V shed 5 bases and J shed 7 bases, with 12 bases lying between them. The CDR3 is 13 amino acids. CDR1 and CDR2 (germline): SGHVS, FNYEAQ. The CDR3 reads CASSPAEGNEQFF. The DNA for the CDR3 is TGTGCCAGCAGCCCTGCGGAAGGGAATGAGCAGTTCTTC.

The V gene is TRBV7-9, the J gene TRBJ2-1; 7 bases are a match to TRBD2. CDR1 SEHNR and CDR2 FQNEAQ come from the germline V gene (reference sequence). The CDR3 is 15 residues long. J lost 2 bases, V lost 3 bases, and 4 bases had no gene match. The CDR3 DNA reads TGTGCCAGCAGCTTCGGGGGGAGGGCCTACAATGAGCAGTTCTTC. Its protein product is CASSFGGRAYNEQFF.

This clone was found once. The J gene is TRBJ1-2, the V gene TRBV6-6; D ambiguous. Germline V gene data show CDR1 as MNHNY and CDR2 as SVGAGI (reference sequence). V lost 0 bases, J lost 6 bases, and 17 bases lay in between. This CDR3 has 16 amino acids. CDR3 protein: CASSYSLRQSLDGYTF. The CDR3 DNA follows: TGTGCCAGCAGTTACTCCCTGAGACAAAGCTTGGATGGCTACACCTTC.

V and J are TRBV7-9 and TRBJ2-7; 8 nucleotides agree with TRBD1. The V gene end was trimmed by 0 bases and the J gene end by 0 bases; junction bases not matched to a gene: 4. The CDR3 has 16 amino acids. Per the germline V gene, CDR1 is SEHNR and CDR2 is FQNEAQ (reference sequence). The chain's CDR3 is CASSLALTGASYEQYF. The CDR3 DNA reads TGTGCCAGCAGCTTAGCGCTGACAGGGGCCTCCTACGAGCAGTACTTC.

The rearrangement uses TRBV5-1 and TRBJ2-3; 14 nucleotides match TRBD2. Trimming cost V 4 bases and J 1 base; bases outside gene matches: 14. The V gene's germline CDR1 is SGHRS and CDR2 YFSETQ. The CDR3 covers 20 residues. CDR3 amino acids: CASSTPEGTSGGLGTDTQYF. As DNA, the CDR3 is TGCGCCAGCAGCACCCCGGAGGGGACTAGCGGGGGCCTGGGCACAGATACGCAGTATTTT.

There are a few counts of this clone. The chain uses TRBV27 and TRBJ1-5; D unresolved. This CDR3 has 14 residues. CDR1 and CDR2 (germline): MNHEY, SMNVEV (reference sequence). V was pared by 3 bases and J by 4 bases, with 10 bases between. The CDR3: CASSFGTENQPQHF. CDR3 DNA: TGTGCCAGCAGTTTCGGCACAGAGAATCAGCCCCAGCATTTT.

This clone was picked up a small number of times. The rearrangement joins TRBV19 to TRBJ1-2, with D perhaps TRBD1 (5 bases). CDR3 size: 15 residues. V was clipped by 2 bases and J by 4 bases, with 14 bases between them. Germline V gene lookup returns CDR1 LNHDA and CDR2 SQIVND (reference sequence). The CDR3 here is CASSIISGGTYGYTF. CDR3 DNA: TGTGCCAGTAGTATAATAAGTGGAGGGACCTATGGCTACACCTTC.

This clone was observed once. The gene calls are TRBV6-5 and TRBJ1-2; TRBD1 matches 9 bases. The CDR3 has 14 amino acids. The germline CDR1 and CDR2 sequences are MNHEY and SVGAGI. V trimming: 6 bases; J trimming: 7 bases; junction bases outside the gene matches: 9. DNA for the CDR3: TGTGCCAGCAGAGACAGGGGGGACATACGTGGCTACACCTTC. It translates to CASRDRGDIRGYTF.